The sample holds one count of the clone carrying this T cell receptor (beta chain). TCRdb keeps only in-frame clones here, not all; method: immunoSEQ multiplex PCR. The profile covers 70,000 to 90,000 clones, with 80% to 95% appearing a single time and 0.75% taken by the ten largest. This sample stems from a study of T cell changes during pregnancy in multiple sclerosis. The germline V gene encodes CDR1 MNHEY and CDR2 SVGAGI. Losses at the gene ends were 5 bases for V and 4 bases for J; bases not matched to a gene: 8. The CDR3 totals 15 residues. This chain joins TRBV6-5 and TRBJ1-5, with 7 bases matching TRBD1. The material sequenced was peripheral blood, taken in the second trimester of pregnancy. The sequence was collected from a female donor in good health, enrolled as a control in a pregnancy study. DNA of the CDR3: TGTGCCAGCAGTCGACAGGGTGTGGGAAATCAGCCCCAGCATTTT. This codes for CASSRQGVGNQPQHF.